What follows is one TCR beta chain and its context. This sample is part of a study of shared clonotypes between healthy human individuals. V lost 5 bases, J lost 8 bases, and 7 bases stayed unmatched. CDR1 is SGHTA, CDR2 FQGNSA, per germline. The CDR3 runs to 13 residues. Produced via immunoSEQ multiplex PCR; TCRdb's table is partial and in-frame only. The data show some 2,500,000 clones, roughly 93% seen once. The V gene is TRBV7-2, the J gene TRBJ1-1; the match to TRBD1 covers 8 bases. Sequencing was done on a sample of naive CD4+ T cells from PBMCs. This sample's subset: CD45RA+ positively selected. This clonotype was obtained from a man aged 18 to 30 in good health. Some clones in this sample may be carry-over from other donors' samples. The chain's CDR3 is CASSPETGAEAFF. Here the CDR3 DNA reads TGTGCCAGCAGCCCAGAGACAGGGGCAGAAGCTTTCTTT. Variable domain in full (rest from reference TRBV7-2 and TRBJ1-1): GAGVSQSPSNKVTEKGKDVELRCDPISGHTALYWYRQSLGQGLEFLIYFQGNSAPDKSGLPSDRFSAERTGGSVSTLTIQRTQQEDSAVYLCASSPETGAEAFFGQGTRLTVV.